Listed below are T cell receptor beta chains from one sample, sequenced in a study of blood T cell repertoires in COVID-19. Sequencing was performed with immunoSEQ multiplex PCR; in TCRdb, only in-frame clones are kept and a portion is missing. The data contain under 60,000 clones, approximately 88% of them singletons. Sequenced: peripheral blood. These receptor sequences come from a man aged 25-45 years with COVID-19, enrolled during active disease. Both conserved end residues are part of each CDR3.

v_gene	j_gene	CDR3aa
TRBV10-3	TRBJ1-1	CAISDPGQPNTEAFF
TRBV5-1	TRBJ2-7	CASSLRIFQGAGTEQYF
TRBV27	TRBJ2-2	CASSLSTSYTGELFF
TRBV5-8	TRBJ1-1	CASSLGSLEGYSDTEAFF
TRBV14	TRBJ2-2	CASSRRGLAAGELFF
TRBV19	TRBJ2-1	CASRAGERSYNEQFF
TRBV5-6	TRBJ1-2	CASNPTASNYGYTF
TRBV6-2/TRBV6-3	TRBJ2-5	CASSWAHSETQYF
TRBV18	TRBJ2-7	CASSPPVNRGGGEQYF
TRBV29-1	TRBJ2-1	CSVAGAGARYNEQFF
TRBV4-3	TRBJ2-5	CASSQGQGARETQYF
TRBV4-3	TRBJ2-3	CASSQDPLAGLTDTQYF
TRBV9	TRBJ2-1	CASSGRENADEQFF
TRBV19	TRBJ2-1	CASSIARLAAPRNEQFF
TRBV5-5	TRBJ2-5	CASSYSGDQETQYF
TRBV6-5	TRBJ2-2	CAGGTRGTGELFF
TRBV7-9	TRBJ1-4	CASSSTGSWSTNEKLFF
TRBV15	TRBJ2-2	CASRTGREGGTGELFF
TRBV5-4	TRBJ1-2	CASSPSLGARGHGYTF
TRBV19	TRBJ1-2	CASILQTNYGYTF
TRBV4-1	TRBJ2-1	CASQGQGAIEAEQFF
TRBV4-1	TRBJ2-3	CASSRLGLAGGRDTDTQYF
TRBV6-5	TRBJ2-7	CASSSGRSSYEQYF
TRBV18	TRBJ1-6	CASSPTGTANNSPLHF
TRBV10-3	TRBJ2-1	CAISEETGSSYNEQFF
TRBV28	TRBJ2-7	CASTGAYEQYF
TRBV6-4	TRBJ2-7	CASSEGSPYEQYF
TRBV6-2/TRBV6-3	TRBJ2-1	CASSDLRDINEQFF
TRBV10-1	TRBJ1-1	CASSSSRRVNTEAFF
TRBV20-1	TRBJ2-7	CSASSGTATAGYEQYF
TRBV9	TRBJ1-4	CASSPRGGATTFNEKLFF
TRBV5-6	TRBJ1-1	CASSLAGHENTEAFF
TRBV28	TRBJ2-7	CASSLPGTYEQYF
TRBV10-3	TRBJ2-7	CAISESRGLAELYF
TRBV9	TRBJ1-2	CASSHPVLGDYGYTF
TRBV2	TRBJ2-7	CASSRLAGAYEQYF
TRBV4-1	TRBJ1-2	CASSQVNVQSYGYTF
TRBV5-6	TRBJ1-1	CASSLVSVNTEAFF
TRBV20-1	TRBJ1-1	CSASLRGTEAFF
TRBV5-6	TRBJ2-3	CASSFRDFNKADTQYF
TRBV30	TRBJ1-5	CAWSRGGQQPQHF